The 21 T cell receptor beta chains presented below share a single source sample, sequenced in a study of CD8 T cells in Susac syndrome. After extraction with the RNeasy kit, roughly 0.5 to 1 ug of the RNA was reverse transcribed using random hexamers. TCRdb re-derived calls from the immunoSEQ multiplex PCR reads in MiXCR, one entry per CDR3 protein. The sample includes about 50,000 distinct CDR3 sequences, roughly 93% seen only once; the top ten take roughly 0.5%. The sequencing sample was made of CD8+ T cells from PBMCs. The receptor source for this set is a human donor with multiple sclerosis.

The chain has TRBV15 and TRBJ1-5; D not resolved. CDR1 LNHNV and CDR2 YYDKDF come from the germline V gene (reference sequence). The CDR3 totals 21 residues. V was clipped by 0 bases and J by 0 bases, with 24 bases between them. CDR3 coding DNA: TGTGCCACCAGCAGAGATGGACCAGGCACCCACTCACAGTATAGCAATCAGCCCCAGCATTTT. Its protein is CATSRDGPGTHSQYSNQPQHF.

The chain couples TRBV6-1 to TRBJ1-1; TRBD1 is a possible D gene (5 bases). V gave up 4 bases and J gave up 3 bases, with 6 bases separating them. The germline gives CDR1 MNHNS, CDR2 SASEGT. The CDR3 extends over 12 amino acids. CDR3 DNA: TGTGCCAGCAGTGTGGGGGACACTGAAGCTTTCTTT. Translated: CASSVGDTEAFF.

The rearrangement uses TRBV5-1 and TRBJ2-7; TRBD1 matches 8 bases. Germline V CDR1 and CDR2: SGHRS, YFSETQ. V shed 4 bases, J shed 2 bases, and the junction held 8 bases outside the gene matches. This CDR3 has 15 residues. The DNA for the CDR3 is TGCGCCAGCAGCGCCTGGACAGGGTCGCCCTACGAGCAGTACTTC. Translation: CASSAWTGSPYEQYF.

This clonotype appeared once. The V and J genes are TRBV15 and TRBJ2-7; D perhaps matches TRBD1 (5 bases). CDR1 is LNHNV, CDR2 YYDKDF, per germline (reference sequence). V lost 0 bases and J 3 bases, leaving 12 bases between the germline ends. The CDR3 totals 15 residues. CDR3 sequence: CATSRERWGYYEQYF. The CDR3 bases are TGTGCCACCAGCAGAGAGAGGTGGGGCTACTACGAGCAGTACTTC. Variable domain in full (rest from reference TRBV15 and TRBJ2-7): DAMVIQNPRYQVTQFGKPVTLSCSQTLNHNVMYWYQQKSSQAPKLLFHYYDKDFNNEADTPDNFQSRRPNTSFCFLDIRSPGLGDTAMYLCATSRERWGYYEQYFGPGTRLTVT.

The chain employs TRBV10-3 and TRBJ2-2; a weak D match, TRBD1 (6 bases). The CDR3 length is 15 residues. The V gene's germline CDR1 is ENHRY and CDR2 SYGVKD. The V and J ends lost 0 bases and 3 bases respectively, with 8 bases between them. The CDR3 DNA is TGTGCCATCAGTGAGTCGGACAGCGACACCGGGGAGCTGTTTTTT. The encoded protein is CAISESDSDTGELFF.

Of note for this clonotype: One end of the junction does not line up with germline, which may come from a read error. CDR3 DNA: TGTGCTGCCTCCGGGACAAACTACGTGCAGTACTTC. It specifies CAASGTNYVQYF. The rearrangement links TRBV28 to TRBJ2-7; a weak D match, TRBD1 (6 bases). Germline lookup yields CDR1 MDHEN and CDR2 SYDVKM. The CDR3 is 12 residues long. Based on the CDR3 plus reference TRBV28 and TRBJ2-7, the full variable domain is DVKVTQSSRYLVKRTGEKVFLECVQDMDHENMFWYRQDPGLGLRLIYFSYDVKMKEKGDIPEGYSVSREKKERFSLILESASTNQTSMYLCAASGTNYVQYFGPGTRLTVT.

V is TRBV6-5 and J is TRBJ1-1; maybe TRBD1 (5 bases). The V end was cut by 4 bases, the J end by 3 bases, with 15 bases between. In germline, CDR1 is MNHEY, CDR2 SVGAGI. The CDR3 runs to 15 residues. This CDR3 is CASSSPTAVDTEAFF. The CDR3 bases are TGTGCCAGCAGTTCCCCGACAGCGGTCGACACTGAAGCTTTCTTT.

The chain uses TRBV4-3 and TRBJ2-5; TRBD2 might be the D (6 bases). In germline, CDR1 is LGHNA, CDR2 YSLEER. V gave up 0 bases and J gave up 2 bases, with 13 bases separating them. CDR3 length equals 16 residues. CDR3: CASSQDGSGVQETQYF. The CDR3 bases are TGCGCCAGCAGCCAAGATGGGTCGGGGGTACAAGAGACCCAGTACTTC.

This CDR3 is CASSQGDRDQPQHF. The DNA for the CDR3 is TGCGCCAGCAGTCAGGGAGACCGAGATCAGCCCCAGCATTTT. The V gene is TRBV23-1, the J gene TRBJ1-5; D gene uncertain. TRBV23-1 is an open reading frame whose function is uncertain. This CDR3 comprises 14 residues. The V gene lost 3 bases and the J gene lost 5 bases, with 11 bases spanning the gap.

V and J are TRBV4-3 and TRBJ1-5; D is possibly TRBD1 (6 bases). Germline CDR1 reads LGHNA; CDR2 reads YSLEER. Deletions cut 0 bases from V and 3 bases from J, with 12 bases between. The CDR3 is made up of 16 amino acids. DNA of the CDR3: TGCGCCAGCAGCCAAGATGCTACAGGGTCCAATCAGCCCCAGCATTTT. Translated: CASSQDATGSNQPQHF.

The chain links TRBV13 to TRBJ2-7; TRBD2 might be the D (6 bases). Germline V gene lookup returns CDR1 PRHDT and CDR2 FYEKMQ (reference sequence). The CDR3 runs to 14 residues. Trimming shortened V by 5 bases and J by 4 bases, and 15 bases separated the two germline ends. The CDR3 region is CASSPGWGRYEQYF. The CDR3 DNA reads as TGTGCCAGCAGCCCGGGTTGGGGGAGGTACGAGCAGTACTTC. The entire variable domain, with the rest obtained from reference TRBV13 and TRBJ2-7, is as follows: AAGVIQSPRHLIKEKRETATLKCYPIPRHDTVYWYQQGPGQDPQFLISFYEKMQSDKGSIPDRFSAQQFSDYHSELNMSSLELGDSALYFCASSPGWGRYEQYFGPGTRLTVT.

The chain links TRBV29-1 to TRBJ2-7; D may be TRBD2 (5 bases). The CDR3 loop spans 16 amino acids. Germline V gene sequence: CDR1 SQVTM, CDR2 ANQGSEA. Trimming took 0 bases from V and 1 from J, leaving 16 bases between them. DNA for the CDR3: TGCAGCGTTGAAGACCCGGACTCGCCGGGGTCCTACGAGCAGTACTTC. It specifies CSVEDPDSPGSYEQYF.

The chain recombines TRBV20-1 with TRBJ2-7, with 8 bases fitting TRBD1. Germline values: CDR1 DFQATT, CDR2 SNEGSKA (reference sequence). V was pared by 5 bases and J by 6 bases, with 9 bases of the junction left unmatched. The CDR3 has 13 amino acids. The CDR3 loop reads CSACGQGLIEQYF. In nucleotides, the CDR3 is TGCAGTGCTTGTGGACAGGGTTTGATCGAGCAGTACTTC.

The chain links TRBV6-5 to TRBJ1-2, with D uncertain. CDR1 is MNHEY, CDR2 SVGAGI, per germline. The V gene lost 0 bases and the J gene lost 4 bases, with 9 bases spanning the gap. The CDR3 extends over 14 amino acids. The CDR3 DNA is TGTGCCAGCAGTTACTCGGAAGAGGGCTATGGCTACACCTTC. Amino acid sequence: CASSYSEEGYGYTF.

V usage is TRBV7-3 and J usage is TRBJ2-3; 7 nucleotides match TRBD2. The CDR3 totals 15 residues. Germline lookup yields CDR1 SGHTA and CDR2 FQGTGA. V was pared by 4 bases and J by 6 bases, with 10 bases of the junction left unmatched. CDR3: CASSSSGAVGDTQYF. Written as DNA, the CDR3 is TGTGCCAGCAGCTCCAGCGGGGCCGTCGGTGATACGCAGTATTTT.

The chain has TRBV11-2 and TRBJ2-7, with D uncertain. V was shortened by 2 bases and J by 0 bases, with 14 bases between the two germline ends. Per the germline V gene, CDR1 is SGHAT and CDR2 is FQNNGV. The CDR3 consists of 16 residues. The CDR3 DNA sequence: TGTGCCAGCAGCTTAATTGGCGGAATCAGCTCCTACGAGCAGTACTTC. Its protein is CASSLIGGISSYEQYF.

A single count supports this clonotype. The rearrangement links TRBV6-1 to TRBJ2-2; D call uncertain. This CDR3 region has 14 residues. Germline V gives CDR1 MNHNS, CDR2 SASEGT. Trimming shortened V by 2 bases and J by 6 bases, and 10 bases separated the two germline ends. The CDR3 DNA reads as TGTGCCAGCAGTGAACGGATAGAGCCCGGGGAGCTGTTTTTT. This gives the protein CASSERIEPGELFF.

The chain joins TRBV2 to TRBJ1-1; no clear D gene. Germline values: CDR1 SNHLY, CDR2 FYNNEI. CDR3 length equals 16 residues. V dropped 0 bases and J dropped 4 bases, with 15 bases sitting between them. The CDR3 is CASSEAGLGLGTEAFF. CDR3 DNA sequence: TGTGCCAGCAGTGAAGCGGGGTTAGGGCTCGGCACTGAAGCTTTCTTT. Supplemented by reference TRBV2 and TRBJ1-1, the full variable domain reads EPEVTQTPSHQVTQMGQEVILRCVPISNHLYFYWYRQILGQKVEFLVSFYNNEISEKSEIFDDQFSVERPDGSNFTLKIRSTKLEDSAMYFCASSEAGLGLGTEAFFGQGTRLTVV.

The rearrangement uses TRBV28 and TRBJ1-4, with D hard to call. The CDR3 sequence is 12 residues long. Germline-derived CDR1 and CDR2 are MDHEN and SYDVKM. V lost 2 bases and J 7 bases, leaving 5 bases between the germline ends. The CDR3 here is CASSLESEKLFF. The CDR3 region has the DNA TGTGCCAGCAGTTTAGAGAGTGAAAAACTGTTTTTT.

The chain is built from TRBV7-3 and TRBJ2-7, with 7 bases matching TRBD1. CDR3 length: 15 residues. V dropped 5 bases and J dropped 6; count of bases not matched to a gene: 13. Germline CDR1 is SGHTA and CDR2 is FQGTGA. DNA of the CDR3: TGTGCCAGCAGCCCAAGTCCGGCAGGGGGAACCGAGCAGTACTTC. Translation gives CASSPSPAGGTEQYF.

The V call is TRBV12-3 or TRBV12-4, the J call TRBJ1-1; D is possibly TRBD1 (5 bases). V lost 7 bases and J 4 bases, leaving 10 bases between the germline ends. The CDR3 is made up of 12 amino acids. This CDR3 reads CASTQGGTEAFF. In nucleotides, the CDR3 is TGTGCCAGCACCCAGGGAGGCACTGAAGCTTTCTTT.